The clone carrying this TCR beta chain was observed a few times. As yet, its antigen is unknown. Some clones are missing from TCRdb's copy, which holds only in-frame ones; the method was immunoSEQ multiplex PCR. The top ten clones hold 2.5% to 3.5% of a sample with 190,000 or so clones, around 82% of them seen once. This specimen belongs to a study of cytomegalovirus exposure and HLA in healthy donors. The CDR3 runs to 12 residues. V trimming: 5 bases; J trimming: 8 bases; junction bases outside the gene matches: 6. The germline gives CDR1 SEHNR, CDR2 FQNEAQ (reference sequence). Whole-study findings and limits: A list of roughly 160 TCR beta chains associated with cytomegalovirus was given. For most TCR sequences rarity was the rule, although some public TCRs occurred in many donors.

Input material: PBMCs. The chain combines TRBV7-9 with TRBJ2-7, with 7 bases identical to TRBD1. The TCR comes from a woman younger than 30 in good health and CMV-seropositive. CDR3 sequence reads: CASSPGGGKQYF. The CDR3 nucleotides read TGTGCCAGCAGCCCAGGGGGTGGAAAGCAGTACTTC.